Listed here are 29 T cell receptor beta chains from one sample, sequenced in a study of T cell repertoires in cytomegalovirus infection. TCRdb used MiXCR to reprocess the reads, holding one entry per CDR3 protein. The sample carries about 830,000 distinct CDR3 sequences, approximately 32% recorded once. The antigens for these receptors are not known. The material sequenced was cultured CD8+ T cells from PBMCs, taken from culture after CMV antigen stimulation. The receptors were gathered from a human donor in good health (CMV status not recorded). Some clones in this sample may be carry-over from other donors' samples.

This clonotype was observed once. The chain links TRBV13 to TRBJ2-3; tentative D call: TRBD2 (5 bases). Germline-derived CDR1 and CDR2 are PRHDT and FYEKMQ (reference sequence). Trimming pared 4 bases from V and 2 bases from J, leaving 22 bases between. The CDR3 spans 18 residues. Here the CDR3 reads CASSSTWESSWTTDTQYF. The CDR3 DNA is TGTGCCAGCAGCTCAACCTGGGAGTCATCATGGACCACAGATACGCAGTATTTT.

This clonotype was observed a handful of times. The rearrangement links TRBV5-1 to TRBJ1-1; 10 bases agree with TRBD1. CDR1 is SGHRS and CDR2 is YFSETQ in the germline V gene. V lost 4 bases and J lost 5; bases outside the gene matches: 14. The CDR3 loop spans 17 amino acids. The CDR3 reads CASSPTLAGQGLTEAFF. As DNA, the CDR3 is TGCGCCAGCAGCCCAACCTTGGCGGGACAGGGGTTGACTGAAGCTTTCTTT.

In its sample, this clonotype was seen a few times. The rearrangement uses TRBV7-6 and TRBJ2-3, with TRBD2 matching 7 bases. The germline CDR1 and CDR2 sequences are SGHVS and FNYEAQ. The CDR3 has 15 residues. J gave up 7 bases and V 5 bases, and 12 bases lay outside the gene matches. The DNA for the CDR3 is TGTGCCAGCAGCCTCTTGGGGGGGGGAACGAATACGCAGTATTTT. It yields the protein CASSLLGGGTNTQYF.

This chain links TRBV23-1 with TRBJ2-1; 7 bases match TRBD2. TRBV23-1 is assigned to the ORF class and has an uncertain function. CDR3 length: 14 amino acids. Trimming removed 3 bases from V and 7 bases from J; junction bases left unmatched: 6. The CDR3 here is CASSHPGEGNEQFF. The CDR3 DNA reads as TGCGCCAGCAGTCACCCCGGGGAGGGGAATGAGCAGTTCTTC.

The gene calls are TRBV2 and TRBJ2-7; D possibly corresponds to TRBD2 (6 bases). Germline V CDR1 and CDR2: SNHLY, FYNNEI. The CDR3 spans 19 residues. Trimming removed 0 bases from V and 1 base from J, with 22 bases in between. The CDR3 coding sequence is TGTGCCAGCAGTGAAGCGCTTACACGGGGGTCCTTTTTTTCCTACGAGCAGTACGTC. Residues: CASSEALTRGSFFSYEQYV.

In its sample, this clonotype was seen once. The gene calls are TRBV5-1 and TRBJ2-5; maybe TRBD2 (5 bases). V was clipped by 1 base and J by 7 bases, with 17 bases between them. Germline-derived CDR1 and CDR2 are SGHRS and YFSETQ. The CDR3 contains 15 residues. The chain's CDR3 is CASSLTVSIEGTQYF. CDR3 nucleotide sequence: TGCGCCAGCAGCTTGACAGTATCGATCGAGGGGACCCAGTACTTC.

This clonotype has ten or more counts. J is TRBJ1-2 and V is TRBV7-9; 11 bases fit TRBD1. The V segment lost 4 bases and the J segment 5 bases; nucleotides outside the gene matches: 6. Per the germline V gene, CDR1 is SEHNR and CDR2 is FQNEAQ (reference sequence). The CDR3 contains 15 residues. CDR3 protein: CASSYGQGARYGYTF. CDR3 nucleotide sequence: TGTGCCAGCAGCTACGGACAGGGGGCGCGTTATGGCTACACCTTC.

This clonotype was seen many times. The chain carries TRBV7-9 and TRBJ2-1; TRBD2 aligns across 14 bases. The ends lost 5 bases at V and 7 bases at J; junction bases unmatched: 10. The CDR3 has 17 amino acids. Germline V gene sequence: CDR1 SEHNR, CDR2 FQNEAQ (reference sequence). The CDR3 region is CASSSRLAGGLGNEQFF. The CDR3 region has the DNA TGTGCCAGCAGCAGCCGACTAGCGGGGGGGCTAGGTAATGAGCAGTTCTTC.

This clonotype was detected many times. The V gene is TRBV7-2, the J gene TRBJ2-7; TRBD2 matches at 8 bases. Trimming took 6 bases from V and 0 from J; bases not matched to a gene: 7. The CDR3 sequence is 15 residues long. Looked up from germline, CDR1 is SGHTA and CDR2 is FQGNSA. CDR3 in DNA: TGTGCCAGCAGTTATACTAGCGGCGCCTCCTACGAGCAGTACTTC. Its translation: CASSYTSGASYEQYF. The whole variable domain, filled in from reference TRBV7-2 and TRBJ2-7, reads GAGVSQSPSNKVTEKGKDVELRCDPISGHTALYWYRQSLGQGLEFLIYFQGNSAPDKSGLPSDRFSAERTGGSVSTLTIQRTQQEDSAVYLCASSYTSGASYEQYFGPGTRLTVT.

This clonotype was seen more than once but under ten times. The chain combines TRBV7-9 with TRBJ2-1, with D tentatively TRBD2 (6 bases). Trimming took 2 bases from V and 8 from J, leaving 7 bases between them. Germline-derived CDR1 and CDR2 are SEHNR and FQNEAQ (reference sequence). There are 12 residues in the CDR3. CDR3 in DNA: TGTGCCAGCAGCTTATGGGGGGATGAGCAGTTCTTC. Its translation: CASSLWGDEQFF. The entire variable domain, with the rest obtained from reference TRBV7-9 and TRBJ2-1, is as follows: DTGVSQNPRHKITKRGQNVTFRCDPISEHNRLYWYRQTLGQGPEFLTYFQNEAQLEKSRLLSDRFSAERPKGSFSTLEIQRTEQGDSAMYLCASSLWGDEQFFGPGTRLTVL.

The chain employs TRBV6-5 and TRBJ2-3; 12 bases are a match to TRBD2. Germline V gene lookup returns CDR1 MNHEY and CDR2 SVGAGI. The ends lost 4 bases at V and 3 bases at J; junction bases unmatched: 8. CDR3 length: 17 amino acids. CDR3 sequence: CASSSILLAGGTDTQYF. CDR3 coding DNA: TGTGCCAGCAGTTCCATCCTACTAGCGGGGGGAACAGATACGCAGTATTTT.

The chain employs TRBV10-3 and TRBJ1-5; no firm D call. The germline V and J ends were trimmed by 1 base and 5 bases, with 12 bases remaining between them. CDR3 length: 15 residues. Germline values: CDR1 ENHRY, CDR2 SYGVKD. The CDR3 nucleotides read TGTGCCATCAGTGAGTTCCTGGGCCGGGATCAGCCCCAGCATTTT. Amino acids: CAISEFLGRDQPQHF.

This clonotype turned up a few times. The chain links TRBV5-5 to TRBJ1-4; the D is unclear. Germline V gene sequence: CDR1 SGHKS, CDR2 YYEKEE (reference sequence). V dropped 1 base and J dropped 5 bases, with 9 bases sitting between them. The CDR3 spans 14 residues. CDR3 loop: CASSLSKPNEKLFF. DNA of the CDR3: TGTGCCAGCAGCTTGTCTAAACCGAATGAAAAACTGTTTTTT.

This clonotype has a count of ten or more. This chain links TRBV5-6 with TRBJ1-1; D gene unclear. Between the trimmed V and J ends, which lost 2 bases and 0 bases, there was a span of 8 bases. The length of the CDR3 is 14 residues. Germline values: CDR1 SGHDT, CDR2 YYEEEE. CDR3 loop: CASSLGHLNTEAFF. DNA of the CDR3: TGTGCCAGCAGCTTAGGGCATTTGAACACTGAAGCTTTCTTT.

V usage is TRBV12-3 or TRBV12-4 and J usage is TRBJ2-1; D gene uncertain. V was shortened by 5 bases and J by 0 bases, with 8 bases between the two germline ends. The CDR3 extends over 14 amino acids. The CDR3 here is CASSTVSSYNEQFF. The CDR3 DNA reads TGTGCCAGCAGTACGGTCAGCTCCTACAATGAGCAGTTCTTC.

This clonotype was counted at least ten times. V usage is TRBV7-2 and J usage is TRBJ2-1; D not certain. Trimming left V 3 bases short and J 0 bases short, with 6 bases between. The CDR3 is 14 amino acids. Per the germline V gene, CDR1 is SGHTA and CDR2 is FQGNSA. The CDR3 protein is CASSFVSSYNEQFF. For the CDR3, the DNA is TGTGCCAGCAGCTTTGTTAGCTCCTACAATGAGCAGTTCTTC.

This clonotype was observed a few times. The genes are TRBV12-3 or TRBV12-4 and TRBJ2-3; TRBD2 aligns across 9 bases. The J segment lost 2 bases and the V segment lost 0 bases, leaving 6 bases of the junction unmatched. The CDR3 loop spans 17 amino acids. The CDR3 DNA follows: TGTGCCAGCAGTTTAGCGGTAGCTAGCGGGATCACAGATACGCAGTATTTT. Translation: CASSLAVASGITDTQYF.

The table lists this clonotype with a few counts. The rearrangement uses TRBV7-9 and TRBJ1-2; D perhaps matches TRBD1 (5 bases). Trimming stripped 1 base from V and 4 bases from J, with 13 bases between. This CDR3 has 15 residues. In germline, CDR1 is SEHNR, CDR2 FQNEAQ (reference sequence). CDR3 residues: CASSLELLGPYGYTF. Here the CDR3 DNA reads TGTGCCAGCAGCTTAGAACTCTTGGGGCCCTATGGCTACACCTTC.

CDR3 protein: CASSYTLRARRISNYGYTF. The DNA for the CDR3 is TGTGCCAGTAGTTATACTCTCCGGGCCAGAAGAATTTCCAACTATGGCTACACCTTC. The gene calls are TRBV19 and TRBJ1-2; D uncertain. Trimming removed 5 bases at V and 2 bases at J, with 27 bases between. This CDR3 is built from 19 residues. Germline loops: CDR1 LNHDA, CDR2 SQIVND (reference sequence).

The chain joins TRBV11-3 to TRBJ2-7, with D possibly called TRBD1 or TRBD2 (5 bases each). This CDR3 contains 15 residues. Trimming removed 1 base from V and 4 bases from J, with 14 bases in between. Germline loops: CDR1 SGHNT, CDR2 YENEEA. CDR3: CASSLGRDASYEQYV. DNA for the CDR3: TGTGCCAGCAGCTTAGGCCGGGACGCTTCTTACGAGCAGTACGTC.

V gene TRBV25-1 combines with J gene TRBJ2-7; D may be TRBD2 (5 bases). Per the germline V gene, CDR1 is MGHDK and CDR2 is SYGVNS. Trimming shortened V by 1 base and J by 12 bases, and 10 bases separated the two germline ends. The CDR3 covers 11 residues. CDR3 nucleotide sequence: TGTGCCAGCAGTGAATCGGGGAACCCGTACTTC. Encoded protein: CASSESGNPYF.

This clonotype was seen only a few times. The rearrangement joins TRBV25-1 to TRBJ2-2; TRBD2 agrees at 9 bases. V lost 5 bases, J lost 4 bases, and 11 bases stayed unmatched. Germline-derived CDR1 and CDR2 are MGHDK and SYGVNS. The length of the CDR3 is 17 residues. The CDR3 DNA is TGTGCCAGCAGTTGGAAGGGAGCGGGGGGTGGCACCGGGGAGCTGTTTTTT. Translated, it gives CASSWKGAGGGTGELFF.

In its sample, this clonotype was seen a few times. J is TRBJ2-3 and V is TRBV7-8, with TRBD1 identical over 10 bases. Germline V gene lookup returns CDR1 SGHVS and CDR2 FQNEAQ. The CDR3 loop spans 18 amino acids. The J segment lost 4 bases and the V segment lost 1 base, leaving 11 bases of the junction unmatched. The CDR3 DNA reads TGTGCCAGCAGCTTAGTCATGGGGACAGGGGTTATTGCAGATACGCAGTATTTT. This encodes CASSLVMGTGVIADTQYF. The variable domain in full, completed from reference TRBV7-8 and TRBJ2-3, reads GAGVSQSPRYKVAKRGQDVALRCDPISGHVSLFWYQQALGQGPEFLTYFQNEAQLDKSGLPSDRFFAERPEGSVSTLKIQRTQQEDSAVYLCASSLVMGTGVIADTQYFGPGTRLTVL.

V usage is TRBV6-1 and J usage is TRBJ1-2; 7 bases match TRBD1. Germline CDR1 reads MNHNS; CDR2 reads SASEGT. The CDR3 extends over 16 amino acids. J gave up 8 bases and V 0 bases, and 12 bases lay outside the gene matches. This CDR3 reads CASSEASGTATSGYTF. CDR3 coding DNA: TGTGCCAGCAGTGAAGCTTCCGGGACAGCTACTTCAGGCTACACCTTC.

The V gene is TRBV7-9, the J gene TRBJ2-6; weak D call: TRBD1 (7 bases). CDR3 length equals 15 residues. Germline loops: CDR1 SEHNR, CDR2 FQNEAQ (reference sequence). V was clipped by 5 bases and J by 4 bases, with 12 bases between them. CDR3 DNA: TGTGCCAGCAGCCAGGAGGGGGCAGGGGCCAACGTCCTGACTTTC. Translating it yields CASSQEGAGANVLTF.

This clonotype was seen repeatedly, ten times or more. The J gene is TRBJ1-1, the V gene TRBV19; D may be TRBD1 (6 bases). Germline CDR1 is LNHDA and CDR2 is SQIVND (reference sequence). The CDR3 consists of 13 residues. The V gene lost 8 bases and the J gene lost 2 bases, with 12 bases spanning the gap. The CDR3 loop is CASHTGINTEAFF. Written as DNA, the CDR3 is TGTGCCAGTCATACAGGGATCAACACTGAAGCTTTCTTT.

V usage is TRBV9 and J usage is TRBJ2-1, with D possibly being TRBD1 or TRBD2 (6 bases each). CDR3 length: 20 amino acids. Germline CDR1 is SGDLS and CDR2 is YYNGEE. The V and J ends lost 3 bases and 8 bases respectively, with 33 bases between them. As DNA, the CDR3 is TGTGCCAGCAGCGCCCAACCAGGCTTGGGGGGCCGGGTAAATAGGGATGAGCAGTTCTTC. Residues: CASSAQPGLGGRVNRDEQFF. Full variable domain (remainder filled in from reference TRBV9 and TRBJ2-1): DSGVTQTPKHLITATGQRVTLRCSPRSGDLSVYWYQQSLDQGLQFLIQYYNGEERAKGNILERFSAQQFPDLHSELNLSSLELGDSALYFCASSAQPGLGGRVNRDEQFFGPGTRLTVL.

CDR3 sequence reads: CASIGLTGEGAYGYTF. CDR3 coding DNA: TGTGCCAGTATTGGGCTTACAGGGGAAGGGGCCTATGGCTACACCTTC. The chain is built from TRBV19 and TRBJ1-2; TRBD1 agrees at 7 bases. Losses at the gene ends were 7 bases for V and 4 bases for J; bases not matched to a gene: 15. The length of the CDR3 is 16 residues. Germline values: CDR1 LNHDA, CDR2 SQIVND (reference sequence). Full variable domain (outside the CDR3, taken from reference TRBV19 and TRBJ1-2): DGGITQSPKYLFRKEGQNVTLSCEQNLNHDAMYWYRQDPGQGLRLIYYSQIVNDFQKGDIAEGYSVSREKKESFPLTVTSAQKNPTAFYLCASIGLTGEGAYGYTFGSGTRLTVV.

This clonotype was detected many times. The CDR3 loop is CASSYSPATNEKLFF. As DNA, the CDR3 is TGTGCCAGCAGTTACTCACCCGCAACTAATGAAAAACTGTTTTTT. The V and J genes are TRBV6-6 and TRBJ1-4, with D uncertain. Germline CDR1 reads MNHNY; CDR2 reads SVGAGI (reference sequence). CDR3 length: 15 amino acids. The V end lost 0 bases, the J end lost 0 bases, and 5 bases lay between the germline ends.